A selection of T cell receptor beta chains follows, all from one sample in a study of blood T cell repertoires in COVID-19. Here immunoSEQ multiplex PCR was the method, and the copy in TCRdb shows in-frame clones only, minus some. The profile shows roughly 150,000 clones, 83% of them singletons. Sequencing was done on a sample of peripheral blood. The receptor set was obtained from a woman aged 80 or older with acute or convalescent COVID-19. The CDR3 runs from the conserved cysteine through the conserved F or W. Each record gives: J gene, clone size, D gene, V gene, CDR3 length, CDR3 protein, CDR3 DNA. A D gene is named only where the DNA matches it firmly. Not every row has a clone size; where given, it reads once, few, many or a size class.

TRBJ2-3,-,TRBD2,TRBV5-4,16,CASSLATSSGADTQYF,TGTGCCAGCAGCTTGGCCACAAGTAGCGGGGCAGATACGCAGTATTTT
TRBJ2-5,-,-,TRBV5-1,13,CASSLAGGETQYF,TGCGCCAGCAGCTTAGCCGGCGGGGAGACCCAGTACTTC
TRBJ2-2,-,-,TRBV4-1,16,CASSQEGFHNTGELFF,TGCGCCAGCAGCCAGGAGGGATTCCACAACACCGGGGAGCTGTTTTTT
TRBJ2-2,once,TRBD2,TRBV9,14,CASSVGLAVGELFF,TGTGCCAGCAGCGTAGGGCTAGCGGTCGGGGAGCTGTTTTTT
TRBJ2-1,-,-,TRBV11-2,15,CASSFQIDRTGEQFF,TGTGCCAGCAGCTTCCAGATAGACAGAACGGGTGAGCAGTTCTTC
TRBJ2-1,-,TRBD2,TRBV5-8,17,CASTRLAGGSSYNEQFF,TGTGCCAGCACCCGACTAGCGGGGGGGAGCTCCTACAATGAGCAGTTCTTC
TRBJ1-4,-,-,TRBV7-9,14,CASSFRSGNEKLFF,TGTGCCAGCAGCTTTCGGTCGGGTAATGAAAAACTGTTTTTT
TRBJ1-1,-,-,TRBV30,14,CALEGVTTNTEAFF,TGTGCCTTGGAGGGAGTGACGACGAACACTGAAGCTTTCTTT
TRBJ1-2,-,-,TRBV11-3,16,CASSLGCADFNYGYTF,TGTGCCAGCAGCCTAGGGTGTGCAGACTTTAACTATGGCTACACCTTC
TRBJ2-7,-,TRBD1,TRBV5-1,15,CASSLVGQGAYEQYF,TGCGCCAGCAGCTTGGTGGGACAGGGAGCCTACGAGCAGTACTTC
TRBJ2-1,-,TRBD2,TRBV7-2,17,CASSKSRLAGAYNEQFF,TGTGCCAGCAGCAAATCCCGACTAGCGGGGGCATACAATGAGCAGTTCTTC
TRBJ2-4,-,TRBD2,TRBV11-2,19,CASSLGTSGGARAKNIQYF,TGTGCCAGCAGCTTAGGGACTAGCGGGGGGGCCCGGGCCAAAAACATTCAGTACTTC
TRBJ2-5,-,TRBD2,TRBV6-2/TRBV6-3,15,CASSYRASGQETQYF,TGTGCCAGCAGTTACAGGGCTAGCGGCCAAGAGACCCAGTACTTC
TRBJ2-2,-,-,TRBV27,12,CASSVSTGELFF,TGTGCCAGCAGTGTCAGTACCGGGGAGCTGTTTTTT
TRBJ1-2,-,TRBD1,TRBV7-6,16,CASSPGQGVVGLGYTF,TGTGCCAGCAGCCCTGGACAGGGTGTGGTTGGCTTGGGCTACACCTTC
TRBJ1-2,-,-,TRBV5-4,12,CASSLTGNGYTF,TGTGCCAGCAGCTTGACCGGGAATGGCTACACCTTC
TRBJ1-6,-,TRBD1,TRBV7-9,16,CASSLQGAVGNSPLHF,TGTGCCAGCAGCCTCCAGGGGGCGGTGGGAAATTCACCCCTCCACTTT
TRBJ2-5,once,-,TRBV6-5,14,CASSTLQGPETQYF,TGTGCCAGCAGTACTCTACAGGGCCCAGAGACCCAGTACTTC
TRBJ1-5,-,-,TRBV6-2/TRBV6-3,15,CASSYSVQGIQPQHF,TGTGCCAGCAGTTACTCTGTCCAGGGTATTCAGCCCCAGCATTTT
TRBJ2-3,-,TRBD2,TRBV4-3,16,CASSQDTSGSADTQYF,TGCGCCAGCAGCCAAGATACTAGCGGGAGCGCAGATACGCAGTATTTT
TRBJ1-6,few,-,TRBV3-1/TRBV3-2,14,CASSPGQSNSPLHF,TGTGCCAGCAGCCCAGGACAGTCTAATTCACCCCTCCACTTT
TRBJ2-2,-,-,TRBV10-3,14,CAISPDRNTGELFF,TGTGCCATCAGTCCGGACAGGAACACCGGGGAGCTGTTTTTT
TRBJ2-3,-,TRBD2,TRBV7-9,14,CASSPGGPGDTQYF,TGTGCCAGCAGCCCGGGGGGGCCGGGAGATACGCAGTATTTT
TRBJ2-2,few,-,TRBV6-5,14,CASSYSTREGELFF,TGTGCCAGCAGTTACTCGACCAGGGAAGGGGAGCTGTTTTTT
TRBJ1-5,-,-,TRBV24-1,13,CATSDPGNQPQHF,TGTGCCACCAGTGACCCCGGCAATCAGCCCCAGCATTTT
TRBJ1-3,-,TRBD1,TRBV2,16,CASSTQGAYSGNTIYF,TGTGCCAGCAGTACACAGGGGGCCTACTCTGGAAACACCATATATTTT
TRBJ1-3,-,-,TRBV5-6,16,CASSLWTGNSGNTIYF,TGTGCCAGCAGCTTGTGGACGGGGAACTCTGGAAACACCATATATTTT
TRBJ1-2,-,-,TRBV5-1,15,CASSRTPRGSYGYTF,TGCGCCAGCAGCCGAACCCCCCGGGGAAGCTATGGCTACACCTTC
TRBJ2-1,-,-,TRBV11-2,15,CASSLTQTGLNEQFF,TGTGCCAGCAGCTTAACCCAAACTGGACTAAATGAGCAGTTCTTC
TRBJ1-5,-,-,TRBV12-5,12,CASAWGDQPQHF,TGTGCTAGTGCGTGGGGGGATCAGCCCCAGCATTTT
TRBJ2-3,-,-,TRBV27,15,CASSLQGGRTDTQYF,TGTGCCAGCAGTTTACAGGGAGGTCGTACAGATACGCAGTATTTT
TRBJ2-1,-,TRBD2,TRBV30,14,CAGLNLAGNNEQFF,TGTGCCGGCCTTAACCTAGCGGGCAACAATGAGCAGTTCTTC
TRBJ2-1,-,-,TRBV9,14,CASTGLGSYNEQFF,TGTGCCAGCACTGGACTTGGCTCCTACAATGAGCAGTTCTTC
TRBJ2-7,once,-,TRBV7-8,14,CASSLASISDEQYF,TGTGCCAGCAGCTTAGCGAGCATTTCGGACGAGCAGTACTTC
TRBJ1-5,-,TRBD1,TRBV10-3,14,CAISGTGQAQPQHF,TGTGCCATCAGTGGGACAGGGCAAGCTCAGCCCCAGCATTTT
TRBJ1-2,few,-,TRBV5-1,14,CASSLTGKNDGYTF,TGCGCCAGCAGCTTGACGGGGAAGAACGATGGCTACACCTTC
TRBJ2-3,once,TRBD2,TRBV7-2,15,CASSLVPGRDDTQYF,TGTGCCAGCAGCTTAGTCCCGGGGAGGGACGATACGCAGTATTTT
TRBJ2-7,-,TRBD1,TRBV27,15,CASSLGQGAFYEQYF,TGTGCCAGCAGTTTGGGACAGGGGGCATTCTACGAGCAGTACTTC
TRBJ2-5,-,-,TRBV29-1,10,CSVQRETQYF,TGCAGCGTGCAACGGGAGACCCAGTACTTC
TRBJ1-2,-,-,TRBV11-2,15,CASSRLQGSSYGYTF,TGTGCCAGCAGCAGATTACAGGGAAGTAGTTATGGCTACACCTTC
TRBJ2-5,-,TRBD2,TRBV11-2,15,CASSRGLAGKETQYF,TGTGCCAGCAGCCGGGGACTAGCGGGAAAAGAGACCCAGTACTTC
TRBJ2-7,-,TRBD1,TRBV10-3,14,CATRPGTDSYEQYF,TGTGCCACACGCCCCGGGACAGATTCCTACGAGCAGTACTTC
TRBJ1-2,-,-,TRBV5-1,13,CASSGTGNYGYTF,TGCGCCAGCAGCGGTACAGGAAACTATGGCTACACCTTC
TRBJ2-6,few,-,TRBV4-1,17,CASSQGARHSGANVLTF,TGCGCCAGCAGCCAAGGGGCCAGACACTCTGGGGCCAACGTCCTGACTTTC
TRBJ2-5,-,-,TRBV6-5,13,CASVRGLGETQYF,TGTGCCAGCGTCCGAGGTTTGGGAGAGACCCAGTACTTC
TRBJ1-6,-,TRBD1,TRBV9,15,CASSVVGQGESPLHF,TGTGCCAGCAGCGTAGTGGGACAGGGGGAATCACCCCTCCACTTT
TRBJ2-3,-,-,TRBV9,13,CASSTGPTDTQYF,TGTGCCAGCAGCACGGGTCCCACAGATACGCAGTATTTT
TRBJ2-7,once,-,TRBV12-3/TRBV12-4,13,CASSSPTTLQQYF,TGTGCCAGCAGTTCGCCCACGACTCTCCAGCAGTACTTC
TRBJ1-5,few,-,TRBV5-6,15,CASSLRANARQPQHF,TGTGCCAGCAGCTTGAGAGCCAACGCCAGGCAGCCCCAGCATTTT
TRBJ1-1,-,-,TRBV7-2,13,CASSLDSWREAFF,TGTGCCAGCAGCTTAGACTCTTGGAGAGAAGCTTTCTTT
TRBJ2-3,-,TRBD2,TRBV6-2/TRBV6-3,19,CASSYLAGGGSASTDTQYF,TGTGCCAGCAGTTACTTAGCGGGAGGTGGAAGCGCTAGCACAGATACGCAGTATTTT
TRBJ1-2,few,TRBD1,TRBV5-4,13,CASSPQGGYGYTF,TGTGCCAGCAGCCCACAGGGGGGCTATGGCTACACCTTC
TRBJ2-1,-,TRBD1,TRBV18,15,CASSDRGKTYNEQFF,TGTGCCAGCTCAGACAGGGGGAAGACCTACAATGAGCAGTTCTTC
TRBJ1-2,-,-,TRBV7-2,14,CASSLNGPNYGYTF,TGTGCCAGCAGCTTAAATGGGCCCAACTATGGCTACACCTTC
TRBJ1-1,-,-,TRBV5-1,15,CASSLRPAVNTEAFF,TGCGCCAGCAGCTTGCGCCCGGCGGTGAACACTGAAGCTTTCTTT
TRBJ2-6,-,TRBD1,TRBV2,20,CASSEAGTATGVSGANVLTF,TGTGCCAGCAGTGAAGCAGGGACAGCCACGGGTGTCTCTGGGGCCAACGTCCTGACTTTC
TRBJ2-5,-,-,TRBV6-5,13,CASSYDRQETQYF,TGTGCCAGCAGTTACGACAGGCAAGAGACCCAGTACTTC
TRBJ1-2,-,-,TRBV4-3,17,CASSQDRAGAVLGGYTF,TGCGCCAGCAGCCAAGATCGTGCAGGGGCGGTTCTGGGGGGCTACACCTTC
TRBJ2-7,once,-,TRBV5-1,14,CASSPLSATYEQYF,TGCGCCAGCAGCCCCCTTAGCGCGACCTACGAGCAGTACTTC
TRBJ2-3,-,TRBD2,TRBV11-2,17,CASSLVGLAGGRDTQYF,TGTGCCAGCAGCTTAGTAGGACTAGCGGGAGGTCGGGATACGCAGTATTTT